The 27 T cell receptor beta chains below come from one sample, sequenced in a study of cytomegalovirus exposure and HLA in healthy donors. The primer mix had 60 Vbeta and 13 Jbeta primers. The protocol was immunoSEQ multiplex PCR, while the TCRdb copy is restricted to in-frame clones and leaves out a portion. The sample consists of 130,000 or so clones, 81% of them appearing once. Input material: PBMCs. These receptors were obtained from a man aged 18 to 29 in good health and CMV-seronegative.

The V gene is TRBV29-1, the J gene TRBJ2-5, with D possibly TRBD2 on 6 matching bases. Trimming pared 2 bases from V and 5 bases from J, leaving 12 bases between. This CDR3 region has 13 residues. Germline CDR1 is SQVTM and CDR2 is ANQGSEA. CDR3 in DNA: TGCAGCGTTGAAAGGGGACTCGGTGAGACCCAGTACTTC. Amino acid sequence: CSVERGLGETQYF.

Only one count was recorded for this clone. The chain joins TRBV19 to TRBJ1-2; D is possibly TRBD1 (6 bases). This CDR3 has 12 residues. The germline V gene encodes CDR1 LNHDA and CDR2 SQIVND (reference sequence). Trimming pared 4 bases from V and 3 bases from J, leaving 6 bases between. Here the CDR3 reads CASSRTDYGYTF. DNA of the CDR3: TGTGCCAGTAGTAGGACAGACTATGGCTACACCTTC.

The rearrangement links TRBV5-6 to TRBJ1-4; weak D call: TRBD1 (6 bases). The CDR3 length is 15 residues. Trimming removed 4 bases from V and 4 bases from J, with 14 bases in between. The V gene's germline CDR1 is SGHDT and CDR2 YYEEEE. The CDR3 sequence is CASSRGGPLNEKLFF. Here the CDR3 DNA reads TGTGCCAGCAGCCGCGGGGGCCCTCTTAATGAAAAACTGTTTTTT. The variable domain in full, with the rest retrieved from reference TRBV5-6 and TRBJ1-4, is DAGVTQSPTHLIKTRGQQVTLRCSPKSGHDTVSWYQQALGQGPQFIFQYYEEEERQRGNFPDRFSGHQFPNYSSELNVNALLLGDSALYLCASSRGGPLNEKLFFGSGTQLSVL.

CDR3 in amino acids: CASSPTAGAANYGYTF. CDR3 sequence (DNA): TGTGCCAGCAGCCCTACAGCAGGGGCAGCGAACTATGGCTACACCTTC. The rearrangement joins TRBV7-9 to TRBJ1-2, with D possibly matching TRBD1 (6 bases). Germline loops: CDR1 SEHNR, CDR2 FQNEAQ (reference sequence). The germline V and J ends were trimmed by 5 bases and 2 bases, with 18 bases remaining between them. The CDR3 consists of 16 residues.

This clone was seen only a few times. The chain joins TRBV11-2 to TRBJ1-1; 7 bases agree with TRBD1. The CDR3 covers 13 residues. Trimming cost V 5 bases and J 4 bases; bases outside gene matches: 4. In germline, CDR1 is SGHAT, CDR2 FQNNGV. This CDR3 reads CASSLRGRTEAFF. The CDR3 DNA reads TGTGCCAGCAGCCTAAGGGGGCGCACTGAAGCTTTCTTT.

The chain couples TRBV7-9 to TRBJ1-1, with D possibly being TRBD1 (6 bases). Germline assignment: CDR1 SEHNR and CDR2 FQNEAQ (reference sequence). This CDR3 has 13 residues. The V and J ends lost 7 bases and 4 bases respectively, with 13 bases between them. CDR3 in DNA: TGTGCCAGCAACCGGGACATTTCCACTGAAGCTTTCTTT. Translation gives CASNRDISTEAFF. Variable domain in full (rest from reference TRBV7-9 and TRBJ1-1): DTGVSQNPRHKITKRGQNVTFRCDPISEHNRLYWYRQTLGQGPEFLTYFQNEAQLEKSRLLSDRFSAERPKGSFSTLEIQRTEQGDSAMYLCASNRDISTEAFFGQGTRLTVV.

The chain couples TRBV5-1 to TRBJ2-7, with 10 bases lining up with TRBD1. From germline, CDR1 is SGHRS and CDR2 YFSETQ. J gave up 2 bases and V 4 bases, and 6 bases lay outside the gene matches. This CDR3 spans 15 amino acids. DNA of the CDR3: TGCGCCAGCAGCCCCGCGGGACAGGGGCCCTACGAGCAGTACTTC. Translation gives CASSPAGQGPYEQYF. Complete variable domain (other parts from reference TRBV5-1 and TRBJ2-7): KAGVTQTPRYLIKTRGQQVTLSCSPISGHRSVSWYQQTPGQGLQFLFEYFSETQRNKGNFPGRFSGRQFSNSRSEMNVSTLELGDSALYLCASSPAGQGPYEQYFGPGTRLTVT.

This rearrangement joins TRBV18 to TRBJ2-1; 9 positions agree with TRBD2. The CDR3 covers 13 residues. V was clipped by 3 bases and J by 9 bases; unmatched bases: 3. In germline, CDR1 is KGHSH, CDR2 LQKENI. CDR3 sequence (DNA): TGTGCCAGCTCACCGGGACTAGCTGGTGAGCAGTTCTTC. Its protein product is CASSPGLAGEQFF.

This sequence joins TRBV9 and TRBJ2-3; D gene ambiguous. This CDR3 contains 12 residues. Germline V gene sequence: CDR1 SGDLS, CDR2 YYNGEE. V was shortened by 3 bases and J by 2 bases, with 4 bases between the two germline ends. The DNA for the CDR3 is TGTGCCAGCAGCGACTCCACAGATACGCAGTATTTT. Amino acids: CASSDSTDTQYF. Using reference TRBV9 and TRBJ2-3 for the parts outside the CDR3, the full variable domain is DSGVTQTPKHLITATGQRVTLRCSPRSGDLSVYWYQQSLDQGLQFLIQYYNGEERAKGNILERFSAQQFPDLHSELNLSSLELGDSALYFCASSDSTDTQYFGPGTRLTVL.

V is TRBV5-6 and J is TRBJ1-2; D not resolved. V was clipped by 4 bases and J by 1 base, with 8 bases between them. CDR1 and CDR2 (germline): SGHDT, YYEEEE. The length of the CDR3 is 13 residues. In DNA, the CDR3 is TGTGCCAGCAGCCGGCGGCTTAACTATGGCTACACCTTC. It is translated as CASSRRLNYGYTF.

CDR3 loop: CASSPGGREGSYEQYF. The DNA for the CDR3 is TGTGCCAGCAGCCCTGGGGGCAGGGAGGGATCCTACGAGCAGTACTTC. V gene TRBV25-1 combines with J gene TRBJ2-7; tentative D call: TRBD2 (7 bases). Germline V gene data show CDR1 as MGHDK and CDR2 as SYGVNS. The CDR3 extends over 16 amino acids. The ends were cut back, 6 bases at V and 1 base at J, with 19 bases in the middle.

This clone appeared a single time. The rearrangement joins TRBV5-4 to TRBJ1-1, with 7 bases identical to TRBD1. This CDR3 is 14 amino acids long. J gave up 1 base and V 4 bases, and 4 bases lay outside the gene matches. CDR1 is SGHNT and CDR2 is YYREEE in the germline V gene (reference sequence). The CDR3 loop is CASSPGQRNTEAFF. The CDR3 DNA reads TGTGCCAGCAGCCCGGGACAGAGGAACACTGAAGCTTTCTTT.

This clone was seen a single time. The chain employs TRBV7-9 and TRBJ2-3, with 8 positions matching TRBD1. The ends lost 0 bases at V and 7 bases at J; junction bases unmatched: 9. The germline V gene has CDR1 SEHNR and CDR2 FQNEAQ (reference sequence). The CDR3 sequence is 16 residues long. Here the CDR3 reads CASSLAPGQVFHTQYF. CDR3 nucleotides: TGTGCCAGCAGCTTAGCTCCGGGACAGGTTTTTCATACGCAGTATTTT.

J is TRBJ1-6 and V is TRBV5-4; no clear D. V dropped 1 base and J dropped 8 bases, with 7 bases sitting between them. Germline loops: CDR1 SGHNT, CDR2 YYREEE (reference sequence). The CDR3 has 13 residues. The CDR3: CASSLSRDSPLHF. CDR3 DNA sequence: TGTGCCAGCAGCTTGAGTCGGGATTCACCCCTCCACTTT.

CDR3 amino acids: CATSTGPSYEQYF. CDR3 DNA: TGTGCCACCTCGACAGGGCCCTCCTACGAGCAGTACTTC. The chain combines TRBV19 with TRBJ2-7; 7 positions match TRBD1. The CDR3 loop spans 13 amino acids. The germline V gene has CDR1 LNHDA and CDR2 SQIVND (reference sequence). V was clipped by 10 bases and J by 0 bases; unmatched bases: 6.

The CDR3 region is CASSLTRAGDTGELFF. As DNA, the CDR3 is TGCGCCAGCAGCTTAACTAGGGCAGGGGACACCGGGGAGCTGTTTTTT. This rearrangement joins TRBV5-1 to TRBJ2-2; D perhaps matches TRBD1 (6 bases). This CDR3 has 16 amino acids. Per germline, CDR1 SGHRS and CDR2 YFSETQ. Trimming took off 2 bases at V and 3 bases at J, with 14 bases between the two ends.

V and J are TRBV10-2 and TRBJ2-5; D may be TRBD2 (7 bases). From germline, CDR1 is WSHSY and CDR2 SAAADI. The CDR3 spans 15 residues. Trimming pared 2 bases from V and 2 bases from J, leaving 12 bases between. DNA for the CDR3: TGCGCCAGCAGTGAGGGGGGGGCTGTTCAAGAGACCCAGTACTTC. Translating it yields CASSEGGAVQETQYF.

The rearrangement joins TRBV5-8 to TRBJ1-6; D not resolved. Germline CDR1 reads SGHTS; CDR2 reads YDEGEE. This CDR3 is 13 amino acids long. V was pared by 6 bases and J by 4 bases, with 8 bases between. CDR3 region: CASTGRYNSPLHF. The CDR3 region has the DNA TGTGCCAGCACCGGTCGGTATAATTCACCCCTCCACTTT.

J is TRBJ1-5 and V is TRBV6-4, with D uncertain. The CDR3 contains 17 residues. Per germline, CDR1 MRHNA and CDR2 SNTAGT. The V and J ends lost 0 bases and 3 bases respectively, with 15 bases between them. As DNA, the CDR3 is TGTGCCAGCAGTGACTCCCCGCGGGGTAGGATCAATCAGCCCCAGCATTTT. Translation gives CASSDSPRGRINQPQHF.

This chain connects TRBV6-5 to TRBJ1-1; 8 bases align to TRBD1. In germline, CDR1 is MNHEY, CDR2 SVGAGI. The CDR3 spans 14 residues. The V gene end was trimmed by 7 bases and the J gene end by 3 bases; junction bases not matched to a gene: 7. DNA for the CDR3: TGTGCCAGCATCCGGACAGGGTGGGACACTGAAGCTTTCTTT. It codes for CASIRTGWDTEAFF.

CDR3 nucleotides: TGTGCCAGCAGTTACTCCGGAGCCTCGGGAGGGGACGGCTACACCTTC. Translated: CASSYSGASGGDGYTF. The gene calls are TRBV6-6 and TRBJ1-2; a possible D gene is TRBD1 (5 bases). V lost 0 bases and J lost 8, with 19 bases in between. The CDR3 extends over 16 amino acids. Germline assignment: CDR1 MNHNY and CDR2 SVGAGI (reference sequence).

V usage is TRBV5-4 and J usage is TRBJ2-7; TRBD1 is a possible D gene (5 bases). The CDR3 is made up of 14 amino acids. From germline, CDR1 is SGHNT and CDR2 YYREEE (reference sequence). The V end was cut by 4 bases, the J end by 3 bases, with 14 bases between. The CDR3 is CASSTSGQIYEQYF. In DNA, the CDR3 is TGTGCCAGCAGCACATCAGGGCAGATCTACGAGCAGTACTTC. The full variable domain, rest sourced from reference TRBV5-4 and TRBJ2-7, is ETGVTQSPTHLIKTRGQQVTLRCSSQSGHNTVSWYQQALGQGPQFIFQYYREEENGRGNFPPRFSGLQFPNYSSELNVNALELDDSALYLCASSTSGQIYEQYFGPGTRLTVT.

V is TRBV18 and J is TRBJ2-5, with D maybe TRBD1 (5 bases). V was pared by 2 bases and J by 2 bases, with 18 bases between. The CDR3 is 17 amino acids. Germline lookup yields CDR1 KGHSH and CDR2 LQKENI. The CDR3 region has the DNA TGTGCCAGCTCACCATTCCTTGGGGCCGGCTTACAAGAGACCCAGTACTTC. Translated, it gives CASSPFLGAGLQETQYF. The full variable domain, with the rest looked up from reference TRBV18 and TRBJ2-5, is NAGVMQNPRHLVRRRGQEARLRCSPMKGHSHVYWYRQLPEEGLKFMVYLQKENIIDESGMPKERFSAEFPKEGPSILRIQQVVRGDSAAYFCASSPFLGAGLQETQYFGPGTRLLVL.

This chain joins TRBV5-6 and TRBJ1-3; D remains ambiguous. The germline V gene encodes CDR1 SGHDT and CDR2 YYEEEE. There are 14 residues in the CDR3. The V and J ends lost 4 bases and 1 base respectively, with 9 bases between them. The CDR3 DNA reads TGTGCCAGCAGCGTGACGGGGTCTGGAAACACCATATATTTT. Protein product: CASSVTGSGNTIYF.

The chain has TRBV2 and TRBJ2-7; maybe TRBD2 (5 bases). V was trimmed by 10 bases and J by 0 bases, leaving 16 bases between them. The CDR3 spans 14 residues. Germline CDR1 is SNHLY and CDR2 is FYNNEI. The CDR3, as DNA: TGTGCCACTGAGGGCGGTGCGAGCTCCTACGAGCAGTACTTC. Amino acids: CATEGGASSYEQYF. The full variable domain, in which reference TRBV2 and TRBJ2-7 provide the parts outside the CDR3, is EPEVTQTPSHQVTQMGQEVILRCVPISNHLYFYWYRQILGQKVEFLVSFYNNEISEKSEIFDDQFSVERPDGSNFTLKIRSTKLEDSAMYFCATEGGASSYEQYFGPGTRLTVT.

The J gene is TRBJ1-1, the V gene TRBV5-1, with TRBD1 matching over 8 bases. This CDR3 comprises 16 residues. J lost 2 bases, V lost 4 bases, and 10 bases had no gene match. The V gene's germline CDR1 is SGHRS and CDR2 YFSETQ. The CDR3 DNA reads TGCGCCAGCAGCCGCCAAGGGCAGGGGGCAAACACTGAAGCTTTCTTT. Translation: CASSRQGQGANTEAFF. Combining the CDR3 with reference TRBV5-1 and TRBJ1-1 gives the whole variable domain KAGVTQTPRYLIKTRGQQVTLSCSPISGHRSVSWYQQTPGQGLQFLFEYFSETQRNKGNFPGRFSGRQFSNSRSEMNVSTLELGDSALYLCASSRQGQGANTEAFFGQGTRLTVV.

This chain links TRBV6-1 with TRBJ2-2, with D tentatively TRBD1 (6 bases). CDR1 is MNHNS, CDR2 SASEGT, per germline. The CDR3 sequence is 15 residues long. The ends were cut back, 6 bases at V and 2 bases at J, with 13 bases in the middle. The CDR3 region is CASRGTSLNTGELFF. In DNA form, the CDR3 reads TGTGCCAGCAGGGGGACAAGCCTAAACACCGGGGAGCTGTTTTTT.